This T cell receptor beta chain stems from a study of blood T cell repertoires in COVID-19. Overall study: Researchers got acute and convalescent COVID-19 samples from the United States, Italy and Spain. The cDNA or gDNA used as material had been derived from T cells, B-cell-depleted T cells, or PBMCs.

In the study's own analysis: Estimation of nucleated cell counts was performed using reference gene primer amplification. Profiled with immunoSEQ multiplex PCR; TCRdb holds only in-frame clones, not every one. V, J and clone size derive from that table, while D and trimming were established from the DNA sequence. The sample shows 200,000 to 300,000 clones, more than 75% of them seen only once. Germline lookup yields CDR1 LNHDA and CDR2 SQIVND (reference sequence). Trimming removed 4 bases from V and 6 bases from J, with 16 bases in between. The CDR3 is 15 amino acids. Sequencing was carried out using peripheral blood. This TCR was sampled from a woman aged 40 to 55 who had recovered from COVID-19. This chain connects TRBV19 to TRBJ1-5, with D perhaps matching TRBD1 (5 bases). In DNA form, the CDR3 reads TGTGCCAGTAGTACCGATGGGAGGGGTTTTCAGCCCCAGCATTTT. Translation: CASSTDGRGFQPQHF.